The source of this TCR beta chain is a study of blood T cells in healthy people across ages. Study at large: About one barcoded beta molecule per two T cells was the capture yield of template switching. General study results and limits: One million T cells yielded diversity estimates that were considered underestimates. Naive T cell percentage showed a strong correlation with the diversity of TCR beta. Older age coincided with a roughly linear decline in TCR beta diversity per million T cells.

A few counts support this clonotype. Its specificity is unknown. Between the trimmed V and J ends, which lost 3 bases and 10 bases, there was a span of 10 bases. Germline V lookup: CDR1 MNHEY, CDR2 SMNVEV (reference sequence). The CDR3 sequence is 13 residues long. With a J-beta primer mix and a sample-barcoded 5' primer, a second PCR ran 7 to 11 cycles. TCRdb fed the 5' RACE reads into MiXCR, producing one record per CDR3 protein. The top ten hold roughly 13% of the sample, which has around 1,100,000 distinct CDR3 sequences, around two fifths seen once. This TCR was recovered from a man between 18 and 35 years old in good health. Sequencing was carried out using blood. J is TRBJ1-6 and V is TRBV27; D is undetermined. CDR3 nucleotides: TGTGCCAGCAGTTTCGGGCAGACCTCACCCCTCCACTTT. Translation gives CASSFGQTSPLHF.